This T cell receptor (beta chain) came from a study of blood T cell repertoires in COVID-19. Background on the study: Sources were T cells, B-cell-depleted T cells, or PBMCs; the material itself was cDNA or gDNA.

The authors' processing: Scientists estimated how many nucleated cells there were by amplifying reference gene primers. The repertoire was sequenced with immunoSEQ multiplex PCR; TCRdb's copy has only in-frame clones and lacks some. V and J calls plus clone size are reproduced from that table; the DNA served to infer D and trimming. The sample holds around 250,000 clones, about 83% seen once. This clone has just a few counts. The CDR3 is made up of 15 amino acids. The V segment lost 4 bases and the J segment 1 base; nucleotides outside the gene matches: 7. Per germline, CDR1 SGHRS and CDR2 YFSETQ. The TCR sequence derives from a man aged 80 or over with acute or convalescent COVID-19. The sample taken for sequencing was peripheral blood. V usage is TRBV5-1 and J usage is TRBJ2-7; 8 bases align to TRBD1. In DNA form, the CDR3 reads TGCGCCAGCAGCCCGGGGACAGGCTTATCCTACGAGCAGTACTTC. It is translated as CASSPGTGLSYEQYF.